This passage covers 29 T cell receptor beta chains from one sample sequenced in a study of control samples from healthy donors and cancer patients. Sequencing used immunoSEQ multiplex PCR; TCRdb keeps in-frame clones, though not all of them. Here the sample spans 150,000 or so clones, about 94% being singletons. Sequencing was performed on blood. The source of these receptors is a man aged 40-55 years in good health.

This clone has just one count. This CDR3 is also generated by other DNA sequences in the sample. Here the CDR3 DNA reads TGCGCCAGCAGCCAGGGAGGGAACACTGAAGCTTTCTTT. It translates to CASSQGGNTEAFF. V and J are TRBV4-1 and TRBJ1-1; no definite D call. The germline V and J ends were trimmed by 3 bases and 1 base, with 6 bases remaining between them. The CDR3 covers 13 residues. The germline V gene encodes CDR1 MGHRA and CDR2 YSYEKL.

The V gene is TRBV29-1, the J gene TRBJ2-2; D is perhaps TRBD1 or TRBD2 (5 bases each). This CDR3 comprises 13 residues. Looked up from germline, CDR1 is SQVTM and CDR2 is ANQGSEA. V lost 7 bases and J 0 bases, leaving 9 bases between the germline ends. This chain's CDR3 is CSGGTANTGELFF. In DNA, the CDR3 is TGCAGCGGGGGGACGGCGAACACCGGGGAGCTGTTTTTT.

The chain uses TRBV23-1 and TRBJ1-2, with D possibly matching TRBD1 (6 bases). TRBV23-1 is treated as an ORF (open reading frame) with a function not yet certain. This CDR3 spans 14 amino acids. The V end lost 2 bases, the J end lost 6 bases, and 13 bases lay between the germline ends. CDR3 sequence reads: CASSQQQGRDGYTF. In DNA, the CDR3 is TGCGCCAGCAGTCAACAGCAGGGGCGGGATGGCTACACCTTC.

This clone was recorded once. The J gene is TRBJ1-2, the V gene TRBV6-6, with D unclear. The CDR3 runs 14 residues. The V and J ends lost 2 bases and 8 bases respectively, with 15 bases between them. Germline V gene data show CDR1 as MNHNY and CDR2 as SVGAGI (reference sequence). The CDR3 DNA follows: TGTGCCAGCAGTTACCCCCATAAATCGGGGGGCTACACCTTC. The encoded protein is CASSYPHKSGGYTF.

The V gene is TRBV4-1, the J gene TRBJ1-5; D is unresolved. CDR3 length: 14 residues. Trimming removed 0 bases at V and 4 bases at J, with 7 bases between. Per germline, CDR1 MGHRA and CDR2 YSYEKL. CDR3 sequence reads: CASSQDRANQPQHF. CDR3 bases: TGCGCCAGCAGCCAAGACCGGGCGAATCAGCCCCAGCATTTT.

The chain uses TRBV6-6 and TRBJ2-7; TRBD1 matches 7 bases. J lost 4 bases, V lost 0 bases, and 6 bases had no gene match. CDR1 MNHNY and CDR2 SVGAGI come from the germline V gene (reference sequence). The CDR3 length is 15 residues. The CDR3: CASSYSPAQGYEQYF. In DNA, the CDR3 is TGTGCCAGCAGTTACTCCCCTGCACAGGGGTACGAGCAGTACTTC.

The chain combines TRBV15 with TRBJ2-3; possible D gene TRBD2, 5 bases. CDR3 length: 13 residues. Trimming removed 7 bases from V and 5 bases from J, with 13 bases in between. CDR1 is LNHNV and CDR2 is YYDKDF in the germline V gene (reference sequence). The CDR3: CATKTGSVDTQYF. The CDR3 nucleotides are TGTGCCACCAAGACGGGGTCTGTAGATACGCAGTATTTT.

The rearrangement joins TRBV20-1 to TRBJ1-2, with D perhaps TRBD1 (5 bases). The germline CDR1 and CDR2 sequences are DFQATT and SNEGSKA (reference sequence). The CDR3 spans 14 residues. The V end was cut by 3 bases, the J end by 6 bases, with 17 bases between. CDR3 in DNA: TGCAGTGCTAGTGAGCTCAGGGTTGGTGATGGCTACACCTTC. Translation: CSASELRVGDGYTF.

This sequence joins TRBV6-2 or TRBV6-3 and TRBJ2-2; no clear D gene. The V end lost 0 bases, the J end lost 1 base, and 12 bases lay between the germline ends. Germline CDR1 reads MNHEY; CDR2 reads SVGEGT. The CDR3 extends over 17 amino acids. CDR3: CASSYSGPSVNTGELFF. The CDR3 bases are TGTGCCAGCAGTTACTCCGGGCCCTCTGTGAACACCGGGGAGCTGTTTTTT.

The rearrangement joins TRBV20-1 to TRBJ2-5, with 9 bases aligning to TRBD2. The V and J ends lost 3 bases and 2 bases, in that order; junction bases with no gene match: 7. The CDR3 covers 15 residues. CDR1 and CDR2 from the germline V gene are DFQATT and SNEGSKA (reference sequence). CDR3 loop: CSASPRLAAQETQYF. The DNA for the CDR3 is TGCAGTGCTAGTCCCCGACTAGCGGCGCAAGAGACCCAGTACTTC.

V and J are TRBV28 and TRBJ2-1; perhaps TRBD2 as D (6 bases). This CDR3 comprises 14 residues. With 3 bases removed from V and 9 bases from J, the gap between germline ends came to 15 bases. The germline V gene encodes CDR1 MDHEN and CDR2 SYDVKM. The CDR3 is CASSLGSSVGEQFF. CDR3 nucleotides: TGTGCCAGCAGTTTGGGGTCTAGCGTAGGTGAGCAGTTCTTC.

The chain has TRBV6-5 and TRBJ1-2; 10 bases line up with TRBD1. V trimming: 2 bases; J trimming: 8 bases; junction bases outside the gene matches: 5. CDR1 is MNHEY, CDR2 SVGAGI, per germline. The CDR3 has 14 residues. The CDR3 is CASSYRRDRGGYTF. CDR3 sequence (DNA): TGTGCCAGCAGTTACCGAAGGGACAGGGGAGGCTACACCTTC.

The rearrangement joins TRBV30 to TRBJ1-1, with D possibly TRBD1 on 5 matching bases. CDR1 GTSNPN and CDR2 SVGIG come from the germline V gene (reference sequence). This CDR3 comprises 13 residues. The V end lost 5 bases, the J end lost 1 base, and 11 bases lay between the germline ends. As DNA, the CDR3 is TGTGCCTGGGGGTCCGGGGGGAACACTGAAGCTTTCTTT. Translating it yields CAWGSGGNTEAFF.

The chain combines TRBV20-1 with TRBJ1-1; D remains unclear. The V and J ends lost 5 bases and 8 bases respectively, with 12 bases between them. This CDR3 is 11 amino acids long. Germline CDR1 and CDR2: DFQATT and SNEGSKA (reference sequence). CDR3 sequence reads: CSARRSEEAFF. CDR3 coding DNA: TGCAGTGCTCGCAGGAGCGAAGAAGCTTTCTTT.

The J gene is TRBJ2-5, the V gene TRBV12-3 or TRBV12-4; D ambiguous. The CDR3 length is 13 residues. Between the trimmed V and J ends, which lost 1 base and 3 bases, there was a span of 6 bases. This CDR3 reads CASSLERKETQYF. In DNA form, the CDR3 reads TGTGCCAGCAGTTTAGAGAGAAAAGAGACCCAGTACTTC.

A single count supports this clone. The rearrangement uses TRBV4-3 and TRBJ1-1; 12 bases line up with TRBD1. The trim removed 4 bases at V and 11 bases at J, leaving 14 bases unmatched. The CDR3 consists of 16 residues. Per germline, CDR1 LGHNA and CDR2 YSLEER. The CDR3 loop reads CASSRDSPGQGASAFF. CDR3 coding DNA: TGCGCCAGCAGCCGAGACTCCCCGGGACAGGGGGCTTCTGCTTTCTTT.

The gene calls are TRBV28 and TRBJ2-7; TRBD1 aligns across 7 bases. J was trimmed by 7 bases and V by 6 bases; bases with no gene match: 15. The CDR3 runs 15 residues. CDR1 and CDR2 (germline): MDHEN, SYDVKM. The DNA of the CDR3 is TGTGCCAGCAGACGGGCCGGGACAGTTCCTAGGGAGCAGTACTTC. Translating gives CASRRAGTVPREQYF.

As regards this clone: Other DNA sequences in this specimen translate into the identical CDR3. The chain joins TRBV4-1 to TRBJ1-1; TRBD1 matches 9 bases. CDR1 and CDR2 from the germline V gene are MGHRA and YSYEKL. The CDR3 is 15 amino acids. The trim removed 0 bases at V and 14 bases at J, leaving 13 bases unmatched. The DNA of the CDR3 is TGCGCCAGCAGCCAAGACCCACATACAGGGGGCAAGGCCTTCTTT. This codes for CASSQDPHTGGKAFF.

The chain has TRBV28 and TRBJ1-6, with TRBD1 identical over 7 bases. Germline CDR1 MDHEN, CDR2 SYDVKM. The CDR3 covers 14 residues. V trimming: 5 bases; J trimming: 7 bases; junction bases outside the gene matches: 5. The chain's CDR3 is CASSPGQTNSPLHF. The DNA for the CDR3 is TGTGCCAGCAGTCCGGGACAGACCAATTCACCCCTCCACTTT.

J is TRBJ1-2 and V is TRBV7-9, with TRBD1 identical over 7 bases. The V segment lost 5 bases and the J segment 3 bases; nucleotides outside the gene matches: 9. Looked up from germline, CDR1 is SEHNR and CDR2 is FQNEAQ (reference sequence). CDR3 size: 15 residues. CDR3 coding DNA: TGTGCCAGCAGCCCAAGACAGGGCTTTGACTATGGCTACACCTTC. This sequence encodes CASSPRQGFDYGYTF.

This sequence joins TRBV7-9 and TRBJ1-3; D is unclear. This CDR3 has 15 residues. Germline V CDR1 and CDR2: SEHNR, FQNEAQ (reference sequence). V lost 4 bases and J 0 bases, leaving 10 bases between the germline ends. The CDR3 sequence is CASSYHTSSGNTIYF. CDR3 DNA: TGTGCCAGCAGCTATCACACATCCTCTGGAAACACCATATATTTT.

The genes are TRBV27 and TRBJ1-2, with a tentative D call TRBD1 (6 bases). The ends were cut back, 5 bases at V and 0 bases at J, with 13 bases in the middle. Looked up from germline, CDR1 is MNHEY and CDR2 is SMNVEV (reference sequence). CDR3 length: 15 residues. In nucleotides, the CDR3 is TGTGCCAGCAGTGACTTAGGGGGGTCTAACTATGGCTACACCTTC. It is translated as CASSDLGGSNYGYTF.

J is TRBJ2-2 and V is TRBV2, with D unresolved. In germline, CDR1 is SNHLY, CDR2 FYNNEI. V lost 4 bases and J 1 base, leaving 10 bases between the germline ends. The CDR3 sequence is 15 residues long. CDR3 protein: CASSGFRENTGELFF. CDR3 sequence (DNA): TGTGCCAGCAGTGGTTTTAGGGAGAACACCGGGGAGCTGTTTTTT.

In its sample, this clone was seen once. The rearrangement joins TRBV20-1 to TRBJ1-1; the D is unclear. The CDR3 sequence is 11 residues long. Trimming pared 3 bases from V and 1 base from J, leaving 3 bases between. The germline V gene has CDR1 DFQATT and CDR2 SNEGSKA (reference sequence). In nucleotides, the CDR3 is TGCAGTGCTAGCGAGAACACTGAAGCTTTCTTT. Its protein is CSASENTEAFF.

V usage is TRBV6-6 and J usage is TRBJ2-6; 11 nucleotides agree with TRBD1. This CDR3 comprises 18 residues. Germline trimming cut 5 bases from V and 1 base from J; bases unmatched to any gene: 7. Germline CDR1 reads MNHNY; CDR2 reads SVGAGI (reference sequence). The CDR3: CASSLRDRGVSGANVLTF. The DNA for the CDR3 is TGTGCCAGCAGTCTCCGGGACAGGGGGGTGTCTGGGGCCAACGTCCTGACTTTC.

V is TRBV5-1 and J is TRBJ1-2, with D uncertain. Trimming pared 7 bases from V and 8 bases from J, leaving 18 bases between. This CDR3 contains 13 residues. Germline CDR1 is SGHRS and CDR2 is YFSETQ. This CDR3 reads CASGNAGGEGYTF. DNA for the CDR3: TGCGCCAGCGGTAACGCAGGCGGGGAAGGCTACACCTTC.

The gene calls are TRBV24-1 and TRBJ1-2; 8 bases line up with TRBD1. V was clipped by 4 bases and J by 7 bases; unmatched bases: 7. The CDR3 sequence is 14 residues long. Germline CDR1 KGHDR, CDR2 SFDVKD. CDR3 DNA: TGTGCCACCAGTGACGCAGGGGGCGGCTGTGGCTACACCTTC. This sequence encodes CATSDAGGGCGYTF.

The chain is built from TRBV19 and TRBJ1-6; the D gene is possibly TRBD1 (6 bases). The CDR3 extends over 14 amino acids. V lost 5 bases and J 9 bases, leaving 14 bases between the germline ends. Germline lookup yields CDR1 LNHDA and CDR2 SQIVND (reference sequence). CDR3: CASSWGAQGSPLHF. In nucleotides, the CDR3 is TGTGCCAGTAGTTGGGGGGCGCAGGGTTCACCCCTCCACTTT.

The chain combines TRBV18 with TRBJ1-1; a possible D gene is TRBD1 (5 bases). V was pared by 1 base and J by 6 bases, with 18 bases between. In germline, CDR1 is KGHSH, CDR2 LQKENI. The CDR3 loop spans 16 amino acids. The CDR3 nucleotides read TGTGCCAGCTCACCACGACCGCGTTGGGGGGGAGCTGAAGCTTTCTTT. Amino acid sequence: CASSPRPRWGGAEAFF.